This T cell receptor beta chain was sequenced for a study of blood T cell repertoires in COVID-19 (dated by TCRdb to 2020 to 2021). Some background on the complete study: The collaborator samples originated in the United States, Italy and Spain and spanned the acute and convalescent phases of COVID-19. Nearly every sample came with metadata listing a de-identified subject ID, COVID-19 status, age in years and sex. The repertoires were released in a freely available public database intended as a resource for research on the immune response to SARS-CoV-2. Where available, HLA class I and class II types were obtained from metadata supplied by the sample provider rather than from assay-based typing. Subjects who had been exposed to COVID-19, were actively infected with it, or had recovered from it provided the deeply sampled blood TCRbeta repertoires that made up the dataset. The prospective study material was composed of cDNA or gDNA derived from T cells, B-cell-depleted T cells, or PBMCs. The samples were drawn from the first 160 participants of the ongoing ImmuneRACE study and from 950 to 1,500 subjects provided by 6 global collaborators.

Measured from the cysteine to the phenylalanine, the CDR3 is 11 residues long. The DNA shown is the 33-base CDR3, in frame from base 1. The CDR1 and CDR2 encoded by the germline V gene (reference sequence) are MNHEY and SMNVEV. V is shortened by 7 bases, J by 9 bases, and the region joining them spans 12 bases. TCRbeta CDR3 regions were amplified from genomic DNA by means of the immunoSEQ Assay, a bias-controlled multiplex PCR. In the original analysis: The number of nucleated cells in each sample was estimated from the amplification of reference gene primers within the assay. Sequence reads were collapsed and filtered to measure the absolute abundance of every unique TCRbeta CDR3 rearrangement. For each sample, productive Simpson clonality was calculated as the square root of Simpson's diversity index across productive rearrangements. TCRdb took over this immuneACCESS table, retaining in-frame rearrangements with V and J assigned. Such tables are incomplete; in checked studies, under half of the missing clones stem from an unresolved V gene, and the remainder is unexplained. From that table come the V and J calls and clone size; the DNA was used to work out D and trimming. This sample is represented by hundreds of thousands of clones; approximately 88% of them were singletons. The ten most abundant clones make up roughly 13% of the sample.

Paper-wide results and their limitations: How much clinical and demographic metadata was included differed by source and by participant, and the metadata was provided uncurated.

Turning to this clone: Its antigen target is currently unknown. No base-level quality is on record; no much larger clone is a single base apart.

In Seattle, one collaborating source enrolled patients while the infection was active and tracked those patients longitudinally over the course of disease. Each collaborating institution followed its own protocols to collect whole blood in K2EDTA tubes. Collaborator samples were shipped for TCRbeta analysis as frozen whole blood, isolated PBMCs, or DNA extracted from either sample type. Sequenced sample: peripheral blood. This TCR came from a woman between 50 and 59 years old with COVID-19, enrolled during active disease. The V gene is TRBV27 and the J gene is TRBJ1-2, with the D gene too uncertain to name. The CDR3 amino acid sequence is: CASTDSWSYTF. The DNA sequence reads TGTGCCAGCACCGACTCCTGGAGCTACACCTTC.